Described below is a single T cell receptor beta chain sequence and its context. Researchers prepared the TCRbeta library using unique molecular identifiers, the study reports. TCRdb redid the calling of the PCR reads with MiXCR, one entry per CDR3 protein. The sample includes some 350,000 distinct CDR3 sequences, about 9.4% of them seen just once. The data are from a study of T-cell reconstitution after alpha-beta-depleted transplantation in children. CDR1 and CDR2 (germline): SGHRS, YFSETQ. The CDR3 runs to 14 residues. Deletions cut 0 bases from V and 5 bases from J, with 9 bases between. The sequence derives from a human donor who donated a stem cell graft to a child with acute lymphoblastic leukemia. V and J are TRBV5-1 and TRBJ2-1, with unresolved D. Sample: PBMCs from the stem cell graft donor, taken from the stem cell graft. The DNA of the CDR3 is TGCGCCAGCAGCTTGGATTGGGGAAACAATGAGCAGTTCTTC. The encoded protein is CASSLDWGNNEQFF. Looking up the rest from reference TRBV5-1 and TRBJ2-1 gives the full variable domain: KAGVTQTPRYLIKTRGQQVTLSCSPISGHRSVSWYQQTPGQGLQFLFEYFSETQRNKGNFPGRFSGRQFSNSRSEMNVSTLELGDSALYLCASSLDWGNNEQFFGPGTRLTVL.